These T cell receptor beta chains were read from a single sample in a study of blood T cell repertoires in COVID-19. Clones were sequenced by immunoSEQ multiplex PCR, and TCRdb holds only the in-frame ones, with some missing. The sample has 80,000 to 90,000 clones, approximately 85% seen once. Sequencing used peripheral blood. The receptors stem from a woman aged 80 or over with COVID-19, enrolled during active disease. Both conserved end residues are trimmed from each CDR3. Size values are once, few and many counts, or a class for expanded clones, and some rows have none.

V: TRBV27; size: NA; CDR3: ASSAPRGRGTDTQY
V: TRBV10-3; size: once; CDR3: AARQGGSYEQY
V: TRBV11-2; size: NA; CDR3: ASSPTGVYSSYNEQF
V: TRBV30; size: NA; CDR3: AWTPGSGNTIY
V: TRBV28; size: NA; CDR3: ASGGRGDTQY
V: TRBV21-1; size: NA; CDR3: ASNKTSGGAPGTQY
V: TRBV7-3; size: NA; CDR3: ASSAVAGERGYT
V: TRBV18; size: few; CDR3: ASSLGTNNSPLH
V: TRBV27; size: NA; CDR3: ASRATSGGLAKNIQY
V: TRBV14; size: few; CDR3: ASSQKRFNTGELF
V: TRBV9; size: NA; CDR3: ASSAQAGQQRNGYT
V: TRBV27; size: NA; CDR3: ASSGRGLGWQTQY
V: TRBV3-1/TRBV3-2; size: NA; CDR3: ASSQAGVFGTQY
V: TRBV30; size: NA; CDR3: AWSRDTYYGYT
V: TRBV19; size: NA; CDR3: ASSIRGYNEQF
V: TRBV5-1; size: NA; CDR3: ASSPPTGGGTQY
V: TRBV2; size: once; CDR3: ASTVRLAYEQY
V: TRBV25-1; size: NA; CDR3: ASSAAGSLTYGYT
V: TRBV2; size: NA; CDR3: ASNPSGVAGVWNTGELF
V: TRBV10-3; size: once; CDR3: AISGQGLSGNTIY
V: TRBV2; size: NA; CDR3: ASSEGRGSGNTIY
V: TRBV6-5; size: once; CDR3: ASSYSFLGQAYGYT
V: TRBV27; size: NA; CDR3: ASSLWSGLDTGELF
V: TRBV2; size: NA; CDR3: ASSELRDSASYEQY
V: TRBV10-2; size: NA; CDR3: ASSDRGGGTNEKLF
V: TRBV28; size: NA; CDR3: ASSFGLAVNTGELF
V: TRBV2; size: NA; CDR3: ASNLRREYNEQF
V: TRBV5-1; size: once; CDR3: ASSMGTSTDTQY
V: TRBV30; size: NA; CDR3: AWSQGNNQPQH
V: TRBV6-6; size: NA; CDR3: ASDRGAGNTIY
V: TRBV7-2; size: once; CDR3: ASSRQGHEQF
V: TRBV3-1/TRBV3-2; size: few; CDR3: ASSQEGRALWDTGELF
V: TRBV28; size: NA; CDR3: ASSITSNYEQY
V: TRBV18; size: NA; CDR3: ASSPSVKGTDRETQY
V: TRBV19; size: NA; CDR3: ASSIVGDIGGYT
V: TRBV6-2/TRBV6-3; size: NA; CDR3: ASSYSWQGGEQF
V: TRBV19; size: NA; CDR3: ASSIEGGTSSSTDTQY
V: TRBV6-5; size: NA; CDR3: ASSLRGFYGYT
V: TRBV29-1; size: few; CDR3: SVARGGTTYEQY
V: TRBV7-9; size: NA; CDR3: AARASGGPTDTQY
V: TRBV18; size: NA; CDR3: ASSAGYNQPQH
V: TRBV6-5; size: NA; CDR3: ASKGQGSREQY
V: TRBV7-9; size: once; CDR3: ASRPWAGSDEQY
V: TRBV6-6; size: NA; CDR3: ASSRTGAEAF
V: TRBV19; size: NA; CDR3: ASTQNRGFYGYT
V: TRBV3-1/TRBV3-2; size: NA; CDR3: ASSHPGVGYEQY
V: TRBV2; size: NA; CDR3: AGQGQGNEKLF
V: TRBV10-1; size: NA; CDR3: ASSQRQGASNTEAF
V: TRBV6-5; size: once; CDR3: ASSYLSGRGDTQY
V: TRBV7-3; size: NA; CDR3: ASSLTQGANEQF
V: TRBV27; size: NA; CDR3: ASSLSGVNQPQH
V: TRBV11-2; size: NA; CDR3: ASSPPPGWEGTDTQY
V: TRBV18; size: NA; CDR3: ASSPLAGANTGELF
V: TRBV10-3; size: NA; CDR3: AIGQMNEKLF
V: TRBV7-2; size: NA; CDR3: ASSGGAYNEQF
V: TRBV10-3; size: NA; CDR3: AISEFPRYNEQF
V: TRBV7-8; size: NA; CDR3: ASSFPNQPQH
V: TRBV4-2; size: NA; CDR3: ASSQGHINYGYT
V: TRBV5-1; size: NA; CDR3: ASSRTPGQGAHEQY
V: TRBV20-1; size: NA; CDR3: SARPDTQY